This TCR beta chain was sequenced in a study of blood T cell repertoires in COVID-19. About the research overall: Samples came from the United States, Italy and Spain, spanning acute and convalescent COVID-19. Nucleic acid was either cDNA or gDNA, and it came from T cells, B-cell-depleted T cells, or PBMCs.

Authors' methods: The authors estimated nucleated cell counts from reference gene primer amplification. Sequencing was performed with immunoSEQ multiplex PCR; in TCRdb, only in-frame clones are kept and a portion is missing. Clonal size and the V and J genes are those of that table, whereas D and trimming came from the DNA. The data show 150,000 to 200,000 clones, about 90% seen once. Seattle patient enrollment occurred during active infection, with longitudinal follow-up thereafter. This CDR3 region has 15 residues. The V gene lost 1 base and the J gene lost 2 bases, with 11 bases spanning the gap. CDR1 SGHVS and CDR2 FQNEAQ come from the germline V gene.

The TCR was taken from a man aged 30 to 45 with COVID-19, enrolled during active disease. The sample consisted of peripheral blood. V gene TRBV7-8 combines with J gene TRBJ1-2, with a possible D match to TRBD1 (5 bases). The CDR3 coding sequence is TGTGCCAGCAGCTTAGGAAGGGGCAGGAACTATGGCTACACCTTC. Translating gives CASSLGRGRNYGYTF.